The rows below give T cell receptor beta chains drawn from one sample of a study of T cells in Graves' hyperthyroidism and ophthalmopathy. TCRdb re-called the multiplex PCR reads through MiXCR, storing one row per CDR3 protein. The sample holds about 590,000 distinct CDR3 sequences, approximately 14% seen once. Source material: blood. The receptors derive from a woman between 18 and 29 years old with Graves' ophthalmopathy. Each CDR3 is given with its conserved first and last residue. Each record gives: clone size, V gene, CDR3 length, CDR3 protein. For some rows the clone size is stated as once, few or many, or as a class when expanded; others skip it.

many	TRBV20-1	12	CSAAATNEKLFF
many	TRBV30	15	CAWRAGVTGSYEQYF
many	TRBV6-6	18	CASSYRLPSGSITDTQYF
many	TRBV20-1	16	CSARRLAGGVYNEQFF
many	TRBV7-6	17	CASSLASGGRGIGELFF
many	TRBV7-9	13	CASSLEGGYEQYF
many	TRBV7-9	14	CASSSSGAGDTQYF
few	TRBV9	18	CASSAVGGRREDQETQYF
many	TRBV11-2	17	CASSLVRLSGHNEKLFF
many	TRBV2	12	CASSQPNSPLHF
.	TRBV3-1	17	CASSPTGTPDTNQPQHF
.	TRBV30	13	CAWSAFHTGELLF
.	TRBV4-1	16	CASRFTRGSLDNEQFF
many	TRBV28	15	CASSLGGAGQETQYF
many	TRBV12-3/TRBV12-4	12	CASSLTGNTIYF
many	TRBV11-2	11	CASRPYNEQFF
many	TRBV11-3	14	CASSLTGSNEKLFF
many	TRBV3-1	14	CASSHPGGTDTQYF
.	TRBV6-2/TRBV6-3	15	CASSYDTEINYGYTF
many	TRBV7-8	15	CASSATSGTAGELFF